This entry lists 6 T cell receptor beta chains sequenced from one sample in a study of graft-versus-host responses after intestinal transplantation. Their antigens remain unidentified. TCRdb's table, derived via immunoSEQ multiplex PCR, lists solely in-frame clones and lacks some. The repertoire holds about 120,000 clones, with approximately 95% as singletons. Sequencing was performed on unstimulated CD8+ T cells sorted from spleen or lymph node cells, taken before intestinal transplant. Source of these receptors: a human donor who received an intestinal transplant.

The chain is built from TRBV27 and TRBJ2-1; TRBD1 is a possible D gene (5 bases). Germline CDR1 MNHEY, CDR2 SMNVEV (reference sequence). Trimming shortened V by 4 bases and J by 0 bases, and 16 bases separated the two germline ends. The CDR3 is made up of 17 amino acids. CDR3 nucleotides: TGTGCCAGCAGTTCTACCGGAAGGACACGCTCCTACAATGAGCAGTTCTTC. It codes for CASSSTGRTRSYNEQFF.

The CDR3 DNA reads as TGTGCCATCAGTGAACTGTGGCTAGCGGGAGGGTCAATTATCGCCGAGCAGTTCTTC. Protein sequence: CAISELWLAGGSIIAEQFF. The genes are TRBV10-3 and TRBJ2-1; 12 bases are a match to TRBD2. V dropped 3 bases and J dropped 10; count of bases not matched to a gene: 19. CDR1 and CDR2 (germline): ENHRY, SYGVKD. This CDR3 contains 19 residues.

The chain has TRBV27 and TRBJ2-7; 15 bases fit TRBD2. Trimming cost V 4 bases and J 5 bases; bases outside gene matches: 3. The CDR3 is 15 residues long. Germline-derived CDR1 and CDR2 are MNHEY and SMNVEV (reference sequence). CDR3 residues: CASSSGTSGRNEQYF. CDR3 coding DNA: TGTGCCAGCAGTTCCGGGACTAGCGGGAGGAACGAGCAGTACTTC.

J is TRBJ1-4 and V is TRBV19; tentatively, D is TRBD1 (6 bases). The CDR3 has 18 amino acids. V shed 4 bases and J shed 7 bases, with 25 bases lying between them. Germline CDR1 LNHDA, CDR2 SQIVND (reference sequence). In nucleotides, the CDR3 is TGTGCCAGTAGTACTTTCCGGGACAATGCTAATCTCGGTGAAAAACTGTTTTTT. Protein: CASSTFRDNANLGEKLFF.

V usage is TRBV28 and J usage is TRBJ1-5, with D unclear. In germline, CDR1 is MDHEN, CDR2 SYDVKM. The CDR3 has 13 residues. V was cut by 9 bases and J by 0 bases, with 9 bases left in between. The CDR3: CASRSNSNQPQHF. The CDR3, as DNA: TGTGCCAGTCGGTCAAATAGCAATCAGCCCCAGCATTTT.

The chain carries TRBV19 and TRBJ2-1; 7 bases are a match to TRBD2. Trimming cost V 3 bases and J 6 bases; bases outside gene matches: 8. The CDR3 runs 15 residues. Germline loops: CDR1 LNHDA, CDR2 SQIVND (reference sequence). DNA for the CDR3: TGTGCCAGTAGTATTAGGCCTAGCGGCAGCAATGAGCAGTTCTTC. As protein: CASSIRPSGSNEQFF.